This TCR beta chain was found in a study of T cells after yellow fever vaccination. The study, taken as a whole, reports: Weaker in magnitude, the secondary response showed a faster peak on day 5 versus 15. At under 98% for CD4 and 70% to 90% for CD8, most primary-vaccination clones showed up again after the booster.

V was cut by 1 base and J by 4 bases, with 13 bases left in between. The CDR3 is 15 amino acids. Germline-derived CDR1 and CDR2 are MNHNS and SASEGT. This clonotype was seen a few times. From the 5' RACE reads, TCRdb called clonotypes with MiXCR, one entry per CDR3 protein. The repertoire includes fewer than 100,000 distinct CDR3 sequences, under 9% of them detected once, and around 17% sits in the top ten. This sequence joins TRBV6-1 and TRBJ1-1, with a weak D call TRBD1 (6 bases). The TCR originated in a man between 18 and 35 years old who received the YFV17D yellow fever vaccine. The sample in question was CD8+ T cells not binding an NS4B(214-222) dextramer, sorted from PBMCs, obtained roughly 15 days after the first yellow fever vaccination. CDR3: CASSEVLGGVTEAFF. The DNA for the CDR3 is TGTGCCAGCAGTGAAGTTTTAGGGGGGGTCACTGAAGCTTTCTTT.